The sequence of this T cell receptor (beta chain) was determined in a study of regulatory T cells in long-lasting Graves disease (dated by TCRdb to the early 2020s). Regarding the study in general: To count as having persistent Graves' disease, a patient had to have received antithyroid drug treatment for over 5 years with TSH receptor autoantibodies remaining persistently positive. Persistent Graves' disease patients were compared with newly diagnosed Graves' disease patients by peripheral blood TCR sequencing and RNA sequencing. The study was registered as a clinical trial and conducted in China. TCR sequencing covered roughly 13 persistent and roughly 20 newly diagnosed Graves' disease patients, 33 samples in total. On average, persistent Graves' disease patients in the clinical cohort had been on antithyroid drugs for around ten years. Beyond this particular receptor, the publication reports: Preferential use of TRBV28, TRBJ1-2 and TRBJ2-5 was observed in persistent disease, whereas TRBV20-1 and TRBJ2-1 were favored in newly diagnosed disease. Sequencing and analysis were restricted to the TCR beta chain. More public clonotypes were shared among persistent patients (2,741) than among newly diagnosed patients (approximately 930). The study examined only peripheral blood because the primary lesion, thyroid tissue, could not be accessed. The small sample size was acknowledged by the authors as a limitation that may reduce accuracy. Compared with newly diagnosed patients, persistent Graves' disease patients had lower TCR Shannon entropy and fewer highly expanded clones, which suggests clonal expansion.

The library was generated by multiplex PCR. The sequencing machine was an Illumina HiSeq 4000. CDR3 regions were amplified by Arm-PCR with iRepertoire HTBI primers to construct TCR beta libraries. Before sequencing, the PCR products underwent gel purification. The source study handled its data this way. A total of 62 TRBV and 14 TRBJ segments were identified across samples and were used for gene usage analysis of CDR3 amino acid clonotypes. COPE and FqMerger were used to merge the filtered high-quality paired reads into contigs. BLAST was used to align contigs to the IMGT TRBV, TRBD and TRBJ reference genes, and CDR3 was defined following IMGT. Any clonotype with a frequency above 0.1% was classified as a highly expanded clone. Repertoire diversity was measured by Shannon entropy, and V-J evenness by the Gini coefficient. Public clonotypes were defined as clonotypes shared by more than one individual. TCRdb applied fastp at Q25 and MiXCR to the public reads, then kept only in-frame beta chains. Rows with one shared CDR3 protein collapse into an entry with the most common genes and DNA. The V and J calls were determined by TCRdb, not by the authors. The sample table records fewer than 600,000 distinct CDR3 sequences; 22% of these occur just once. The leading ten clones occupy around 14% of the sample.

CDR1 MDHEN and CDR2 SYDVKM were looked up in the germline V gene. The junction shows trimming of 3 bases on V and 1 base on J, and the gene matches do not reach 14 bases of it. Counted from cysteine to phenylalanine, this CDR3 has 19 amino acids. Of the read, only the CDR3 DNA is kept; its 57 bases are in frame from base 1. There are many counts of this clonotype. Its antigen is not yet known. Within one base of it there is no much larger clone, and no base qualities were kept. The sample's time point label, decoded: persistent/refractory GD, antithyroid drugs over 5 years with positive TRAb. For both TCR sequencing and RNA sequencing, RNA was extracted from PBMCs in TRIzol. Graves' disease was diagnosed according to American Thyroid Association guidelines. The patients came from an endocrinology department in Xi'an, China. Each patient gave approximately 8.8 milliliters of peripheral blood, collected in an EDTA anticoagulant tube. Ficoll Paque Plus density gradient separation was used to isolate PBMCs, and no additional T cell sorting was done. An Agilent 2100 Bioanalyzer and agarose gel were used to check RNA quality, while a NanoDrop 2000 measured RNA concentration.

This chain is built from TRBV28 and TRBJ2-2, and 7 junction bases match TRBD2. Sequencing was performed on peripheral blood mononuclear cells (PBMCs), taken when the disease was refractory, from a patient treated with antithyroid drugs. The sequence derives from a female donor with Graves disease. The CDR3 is CASSFPPWASGRNTGELFF. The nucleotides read TGTGCCAGCAGTTTCCCCCCGTGGGCTAGCGGAAGGAACACCGGGGAGCTGTTTTTT.